Sequencing of this TCR beta chain was carried out in a study of T-cell memory formation after mild COVID-19. Germline V lookup: CDR1 MNHEY, CDR2 SVGAGI. The CDR3 is 16 residues long. Overall study results and limits: Contracting CD4+ clones lay largely in CM and EM, with CD8+ ones residing in EMRA.

Concerning this clonotype: Its antigen is as yet unknown. The germline gene is not matched at one end of the junction; a read error may be the cause.

UMIs and sample barcodes were carried by the TCR alpha and TCR beta cDNA libraries that 5'RACE produced using constant-segment primers. TCRdb re-derived calls from the 5' RACE reads in MiXCR, one entry per CDR3 protein. In the table there are tens of thousands of distinct CDR3 sequences, 9.5% to 15% of which are singletons. This chain joins TRBV6-5 and TRBJ2-1; 8 bases are a match to TRBD1. This receptor was taken from a man in his late teens or twenties who had mild COVID-19 (a few samples of this study predate the infection). Cell type and time point are not known. Input material: PBMCs or a T cell subset sorted from them (not recorded which). CDR3 sequence reads: CASSYYIPDRANERFF. The CDR3 DNA is TGTGCCAGCAGTTACTACATCCCGGACAGGGCCAATGAGCGGTTCTTC.